This entry features one TCR beta chain sequence. This sample is part of a study of Ad26.COV2.S vaccination and SARS-CoV-2 variants. Described treatment: about 20 received Ad26.COV2.S at low or high dose, single or two shots; about 5 received placebo; per-sample allocation not given. Material that was analyzed had been drawn on day 63 after the first vaccine or placebo injection. Method: immunoSEQ multiplex PCR; TCRdb's copy keeps in-frame clones and lacks some. The data contain around 270,000 clones, 87% of them singletons. Germline CDR1 LNHDA, CDR2 SQIVND (reference sequence). Losses at the gene ends were 3 bases for V and 8 bases for J; bases not matched to a gene: 6. The CDR3 length is 15 residues.

This specimen consisted of peripheral blood, obtained in a trial of Ad26.COV2.S vaccine versus placebo. The rearrangement joins TRBV19 to TRBJ1-6, with 8 bases identical to TRBD1. The receptor was derived from a person between 18 and 65 years old who received the Ad26.COV2.S COVID-19 vaccine or a placebo. The CDR3 sequence: CASSIGQGWDSPLHF. In DNA, the CDR3 is TGTGCCAGTAGTATCGGACAGGGTTGGGATTCACCCCTCCACTTT.